This TCR beta chain was retrieved from a study of blood T cell repertoires in COVID-19. Across the whole study: COVID-19 samples, acute and convalescent, were from the United States, Italy and Spain. Sample material is recorded as cDNA or gDNA derived from T cells, B-cell-depleted T cells, or PBMCs.

How the authors handled the data: Nucleated cell counts were estimated from reference gene primer amplification. TCRdb's copy holds only in-frame clones and misses some; the assay was immunoSEQ multiplex PCR. V and J calls and clone size are those listed in that table; D and trimming were worked out from the DNA. The table has roughly 65,000 clones, approximately 85% seen once. CDR1 is GTSNPN and CDR2 is SVGIG in the germline V gene (reference sequence). The V and J ends lost 3 bases and 1 base respectively, with 15 bases between them. There are 15 residues in the CDR3. Specimen: peripheral blood. The TCR was taken from a woman older than 75 with active or convalescent COVID-19. The chain joins TRBV30 to TRBJ1-1, with D tentatively TRBD1 (5 bases). The CDR3 reads CAWREGTGTNTEAFF. The CDR3 DNA is TGTGCCTGGAGGGAGGGTACAGGAACGAACACTGAAGCTTTCTTT.